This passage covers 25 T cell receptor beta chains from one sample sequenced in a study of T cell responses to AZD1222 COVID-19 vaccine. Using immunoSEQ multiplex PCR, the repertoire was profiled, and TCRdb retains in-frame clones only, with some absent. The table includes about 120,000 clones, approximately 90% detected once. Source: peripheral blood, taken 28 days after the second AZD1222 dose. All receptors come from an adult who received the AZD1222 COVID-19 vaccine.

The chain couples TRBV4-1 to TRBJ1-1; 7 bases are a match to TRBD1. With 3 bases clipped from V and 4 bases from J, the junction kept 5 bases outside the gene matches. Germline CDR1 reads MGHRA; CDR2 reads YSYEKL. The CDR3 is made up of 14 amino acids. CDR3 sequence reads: CASSHSTGPTEAFF. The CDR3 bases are TGCGCCAGCAGCCATTCGACAGGGCCCACTGAAGCTTTCTTT.

The CDR3 loop is CASSQDVWGDKSNYEQYF. The CDR3, as DNA: TGTGCCAGCAGCCAAGATGTTTGGGGGGACAAAAGCAACTACGAGCAGTACTTC. The chain has TRBV4-2 and TRBJ2-7, with D perhaps being TRBD1 or TRBD2 (6 bases each). The germline V and J ends were trimmed by 0 bases and 3 bases, with 21 bases remaining between them. Germline CDR1 LGHNA, CDR2 YNFKEQ. The CDR3 is 18 amino acids.

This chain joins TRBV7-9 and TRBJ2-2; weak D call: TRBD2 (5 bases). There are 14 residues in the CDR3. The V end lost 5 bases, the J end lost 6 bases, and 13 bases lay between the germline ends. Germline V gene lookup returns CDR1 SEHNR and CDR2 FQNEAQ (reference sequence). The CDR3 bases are TGTGCCAGCAGCCACAAGGGAGTATCCGGGGAGCTGTTTTTT. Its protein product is CASSHKGVSGELFF.

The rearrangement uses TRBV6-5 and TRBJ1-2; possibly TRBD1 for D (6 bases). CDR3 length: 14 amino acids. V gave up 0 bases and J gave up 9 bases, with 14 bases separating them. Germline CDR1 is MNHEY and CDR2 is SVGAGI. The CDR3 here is CASSYSIQGTRYTF. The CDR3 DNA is TGTGCCAGCAGTTACTCCATACAGGGAACTCGCTACACCTTC.

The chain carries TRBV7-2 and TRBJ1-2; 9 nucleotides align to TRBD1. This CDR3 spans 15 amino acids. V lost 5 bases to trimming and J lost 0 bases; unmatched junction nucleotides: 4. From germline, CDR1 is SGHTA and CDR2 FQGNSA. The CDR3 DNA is TGTGCCAGCAGCATACAGGGGGCAACTAACTATGGCTACACCTTC. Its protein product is CASSIQGATNYGYTF.

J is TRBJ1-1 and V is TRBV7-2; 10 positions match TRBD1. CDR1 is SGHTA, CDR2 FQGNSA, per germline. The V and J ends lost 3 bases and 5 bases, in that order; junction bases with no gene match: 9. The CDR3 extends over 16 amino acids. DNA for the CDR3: TGTGCCAGCAGCTTTTCAGGGACAGGGGTGTTTACTGAAGCTTTCTTT. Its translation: CASSFSGTGVFTEAFF.

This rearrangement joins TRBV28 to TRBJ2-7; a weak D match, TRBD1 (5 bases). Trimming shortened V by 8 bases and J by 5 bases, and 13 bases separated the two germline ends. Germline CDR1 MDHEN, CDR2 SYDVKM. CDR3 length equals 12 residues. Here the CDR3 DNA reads TGTGCCAGCGGGGCTTTTGGGAACGAGCAGTACTTC. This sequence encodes CASGAFGNEQYF.

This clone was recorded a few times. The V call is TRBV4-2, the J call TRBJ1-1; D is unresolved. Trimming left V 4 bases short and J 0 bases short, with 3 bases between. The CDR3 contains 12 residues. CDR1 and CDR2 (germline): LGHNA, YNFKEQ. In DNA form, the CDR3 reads TGTGCCAGCAGCCCCATGAACACTGAAGCTTTCTTT. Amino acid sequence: CASSPMNTEAFF.

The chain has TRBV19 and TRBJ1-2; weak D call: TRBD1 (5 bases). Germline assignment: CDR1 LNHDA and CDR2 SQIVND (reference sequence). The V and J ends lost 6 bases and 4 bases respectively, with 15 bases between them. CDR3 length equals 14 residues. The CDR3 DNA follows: TGTGCCAGTAGCCCAGATGGGGGGGGCTATGGCTACACCTTC. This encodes CASSPDGGGYGYTF.

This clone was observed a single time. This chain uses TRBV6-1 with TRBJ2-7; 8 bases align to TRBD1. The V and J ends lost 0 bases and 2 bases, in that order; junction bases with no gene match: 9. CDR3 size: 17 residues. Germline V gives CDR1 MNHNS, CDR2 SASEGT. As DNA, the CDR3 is TGTGCCAGCAGTGAAGCATTCGGGACAGGCTATACCTACGAGCAGTACTTC. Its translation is CASSEAFGTGYTYEQYF.

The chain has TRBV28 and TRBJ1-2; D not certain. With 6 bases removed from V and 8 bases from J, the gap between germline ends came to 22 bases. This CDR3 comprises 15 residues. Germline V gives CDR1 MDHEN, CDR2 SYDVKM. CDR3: CASRAGPKMSSGYTF. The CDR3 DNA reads TGTGCCAGCAGGGCCGGGCCCAAGATGAGTTCAGGCTACACCTTC.

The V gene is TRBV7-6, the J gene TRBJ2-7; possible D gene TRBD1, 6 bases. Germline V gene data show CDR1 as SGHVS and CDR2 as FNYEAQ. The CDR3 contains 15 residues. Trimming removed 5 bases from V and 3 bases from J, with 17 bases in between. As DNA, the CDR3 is TGTGCCAGCAGCCTGGGGACAAAATCTTTCTACGAGCAGTACTTC. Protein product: CASSLGTKSFYEQYF.

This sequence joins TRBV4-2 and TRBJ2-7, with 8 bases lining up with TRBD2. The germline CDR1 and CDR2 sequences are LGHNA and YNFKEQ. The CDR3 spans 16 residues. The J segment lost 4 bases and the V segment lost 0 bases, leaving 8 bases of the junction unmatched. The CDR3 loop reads CASSQEGSGTVYEQYF. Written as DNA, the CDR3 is TGTGCCAGCAGCCAAGAGGGTAGCGGGACCGTATACGAGCAGTACTTC.

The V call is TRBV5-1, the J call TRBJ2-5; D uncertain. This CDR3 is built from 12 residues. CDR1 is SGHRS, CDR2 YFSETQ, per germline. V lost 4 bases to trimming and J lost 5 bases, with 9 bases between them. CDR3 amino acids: CASSPYRETQYF. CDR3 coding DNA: TGCGCCAGCAGCCCGTACCGGGAGACCCAGTACTTC.

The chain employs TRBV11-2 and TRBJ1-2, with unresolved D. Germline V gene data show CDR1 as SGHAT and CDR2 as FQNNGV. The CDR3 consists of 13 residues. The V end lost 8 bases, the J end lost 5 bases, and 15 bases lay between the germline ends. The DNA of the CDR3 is TGTGCCAGCGAGACCGGGAGATCGTATGGCTACACCTTC. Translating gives CASETGRSYGYTF.

The CDR3 bases are TGTGCCAGCAGCCAAGATCCAGGGACGGGGAATTCACCCCTCCACTTT. Its translation is CASSQDPGTGNSPLHF. The V call is TRBV3-1 (or the pseudogene TRBV3-2), the J call TRBJ1-6; possible D gene TRBD1, 5 bases. This CDR3 region has 16 residues. V was trimmed by 0 bases and J by 7 bases, leaving 13 bases between them. CDR1 LGHDT and CDR2 YNNKEL come from the germline V gene (reference sequence).

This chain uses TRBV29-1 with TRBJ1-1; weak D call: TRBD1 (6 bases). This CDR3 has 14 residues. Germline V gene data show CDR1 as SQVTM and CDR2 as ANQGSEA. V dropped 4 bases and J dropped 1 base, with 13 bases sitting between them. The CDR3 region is CSVVSRTANTEAFF. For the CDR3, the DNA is TGCAGCGTTGTATCAAGGACAGCGAACACTGAAGCTTTCTTT.

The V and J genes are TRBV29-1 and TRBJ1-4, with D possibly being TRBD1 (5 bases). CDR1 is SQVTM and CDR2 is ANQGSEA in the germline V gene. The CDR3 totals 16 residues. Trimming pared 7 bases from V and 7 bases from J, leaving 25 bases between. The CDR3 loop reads CSAWGSRTRSGEKLFF. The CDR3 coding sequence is TGCAGCGCCTGGGGTTCCCGGACAAGGAGCGGTGAAAAACTGTTTTTT. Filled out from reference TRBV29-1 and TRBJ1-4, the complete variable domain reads SAVISQKPSRDICQRGTSLTIQCQVDSQVTMMFWYRQQPGQSLTLIATANQGSEATYESGFVIDKFPISRPNLTFSTLTVSNMSPEDSSIYLCSAWGSRTRSGEKLFFGSGTQLSVL.

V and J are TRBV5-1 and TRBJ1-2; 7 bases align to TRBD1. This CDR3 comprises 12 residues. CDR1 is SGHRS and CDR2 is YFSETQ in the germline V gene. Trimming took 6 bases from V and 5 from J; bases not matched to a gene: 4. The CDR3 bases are TGCGCCAGCACGAGCAGGGGGTATGGCTACACCTTC. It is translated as CASTSRGYGYTF. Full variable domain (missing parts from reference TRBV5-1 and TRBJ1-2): KAGVTQTPRYLIKTRGQQVTLSCSPISGHRSVSWYQQTPGQGLQFLFEYFSETQRNKGNFPGRFSGRQFSNSRSEMNVSTLELGDSALYLCASTSRGYGYTFGSGTRLTVV.

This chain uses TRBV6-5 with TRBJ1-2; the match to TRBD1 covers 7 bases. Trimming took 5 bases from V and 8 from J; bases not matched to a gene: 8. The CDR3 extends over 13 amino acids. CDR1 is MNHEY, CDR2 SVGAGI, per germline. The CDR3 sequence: CASSNGGGGGYTF. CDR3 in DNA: TGTGCCAGCAGTAACGGAGGGGGCGGGGGCTACACCTTC.

CDR3 sequence (DNA): TGTGCCAGCAGTGAATCTTCCAGGGAATCAAGCGAGCAGTACTTC. It specifies CASSESSRESSEQYF. The chain has TRBV25-1 and TRBJ2-7; tentatively, D is TRBD1 (5 bases). Trimming removed 1 base at V and 6 bases at J, with 16 bases between. The length of the CDR3 is 15 residues. Germline CDR1 and CDR2: MGHDK and SYGVNS.

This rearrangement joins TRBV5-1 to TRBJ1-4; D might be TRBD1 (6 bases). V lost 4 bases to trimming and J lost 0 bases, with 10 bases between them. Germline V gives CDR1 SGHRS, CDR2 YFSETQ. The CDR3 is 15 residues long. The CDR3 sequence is CASSPTGTTNEKLFF. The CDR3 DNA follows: TGCGCCAGCAGCCCAACAGGGACAACTAATGAAAAACTGTTTTTT.

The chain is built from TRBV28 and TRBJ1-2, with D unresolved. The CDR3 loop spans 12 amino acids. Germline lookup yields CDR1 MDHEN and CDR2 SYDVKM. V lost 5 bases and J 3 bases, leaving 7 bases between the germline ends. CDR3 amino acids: CASSRADYGYTF. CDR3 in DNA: TGTGCCAGCAGTAGGGCTGACTATGGCTACACCTTC.

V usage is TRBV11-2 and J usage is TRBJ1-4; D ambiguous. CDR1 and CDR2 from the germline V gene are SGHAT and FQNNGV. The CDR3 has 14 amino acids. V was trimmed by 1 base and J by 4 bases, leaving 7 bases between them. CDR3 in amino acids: CASSLVLVNEKLFF. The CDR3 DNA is TGTGCCAGCAGCTTAGTATTGGTTAATGAAAAACTGTTTTTT.

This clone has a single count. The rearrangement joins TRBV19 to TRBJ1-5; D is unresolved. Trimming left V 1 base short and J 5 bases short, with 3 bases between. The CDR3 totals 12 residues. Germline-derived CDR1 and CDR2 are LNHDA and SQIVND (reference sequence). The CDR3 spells CASSIGYQPQHF. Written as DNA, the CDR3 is TGTGCCAGTAGTATAGGATATCAGCCCCAGCATTTT.